A selection of T cell receptor beta chains follows, all from one sample in a study of blood T cell repertoires in COVID-19. Sequenced by immunoSEQ multiplex PCR; TCRdb stores in-frame clones only, minus some. The sample includes 65,000 to 90,000 clones, nearly 85% of them seen just once. Sequencing was done on a sample of peripheral blood. The receptor source for this set is a woman of 80 years or more with acute or convalescent COVID-19. CDR3s include the opening cysteine and the closing phenylalanine or tryptophan. Fields, in order: CDR3 protein, V gene, J gene.

cdr3_aa: CASSSPSGRVDTQYF; v_call: TRBV7-2; j_call: TRBJ2-3
cdr3_aa: CASSSQMTGMETQYF; v_call: TRBV3-1/TRBV3-2; j_call: TRBJ2-5
cdr3_aa: CATSRDRGPYNEQFF; v_call: TRBV15; j_call: TRBJ2-1
cdr3_aa: CASSLETGTNEQFF; v_call: TRBV5-1; j_call: TRBJ2-1
cdr3_aa: CASSRENEQFF; v_call: TRBV6-6; j_call: TRBJ2-1
cdr3_aa: CASGLVVHLAGGGNEQFF; v_call: TRBV12-5; j_call: TRBJ2-1
cdr3_aa: CASSLDPPSTSDNEQFF; v_call: TRBV7-6; j_call: TRBJ2-1
cdr3_aa: CASSARPGLAGSSSYNEQFF; v_call: TRBV13; j_call: TRBJ2-1
cdr3_aa: CSAPIVYEQYF; v_call: TRBV20-1; j_call: TRBJ2-7
cdr3_aa: CASNTQGSETQYF; v_call: TRBV5-4; j_call: TRBJ2-5
cdr3_aa: CASSVAASGVEQYF; v_call: TRBV9; j_call: TRBJ2-7
cdr3_aa: CAISESHRQETQYF; v_call: TRBV10-3; j_call: TRBJ2-5
cdr3_aa: CASSQETWRDPSDTQYF; v_call: TRBV4-1; j_call: TRBJ2-3
cdr3_aa: CASSLGFGTSTDTQYF; v_call: TRBV5-1; j_call: TRBJ2-3
cdr3_aa: CASSLFQGKAFF; v_call: TRBV28; j_call: TRBJ1-1
cdr3_aa: CASSPPREGGDEKLFF; v_call: TRBV18; j_call: TRBJ1-4
cdr3_aa: CASSTGTGGGYGNQPQHF; v_call: TRBV2; j_call: TRBJ1-5